These 22 T cell receptor beta chains share one sample of origin, sequenced in a study of vaccination and CD4 T cells after COVID-19. Antigens of these TCRs are unknown. The Oncomine TCR Beta short-read assay was applied to DNA of cultured CD4+ T cells. Each CDR3 protein is one row after TCRdb ran MiXCR on the PCR reads. The repertoire holds 16,000 or so distinct CDR3 sequences, with approximately 72% as singletons. Treatment described: approximately nine-day PBMC culture with coronavirus spike peptide pools or control peptides (ViraFEST assay). The source material was CD4+ T cells from blood, cultured in vitro, sampled after SARS-CoV-2 vaccination. These receptor sequences come from a human donor who received a COVID-19 vaccine.

This clonotype was detected only a few times. The rearrangement links TRBV21-1 to TRBJ1-4; the table assigns TRBD1, which was not confirmed against the DNA. TRBV21-1 is described as a pseudogene. This CDR3 contains 15 residues. The CDR3 sequence: CASSTQTGRGEKLFF. The CDR3 bases are TGTGCCAGCAGCACCCAGACAGGCCGGGGTGAAAAACTGTTTTTT.

The V call is TRBV3-1, the J call TRBJ2-5; no firm D call. Deletions cut 0 bases from V and 1 base from J, with 12 bases between. This CDR3 region has 16 residues. Germline V lookup: CDR1 LGHDT, CDR2 YNNKEL (reference sequence). The CDR3 sequence is CASSQDKTGGQETQYF. The CDR3 DNA reads TGTGCCAGCAGCCAAGATAAGACCGGCGGCCAAGAGACCCAGTACTTC.

The genes are TRBV27 and TRBJ1-2; 7 bases map to TRBD1. Germline V gives CDR1 MNHEY, CDR2 SMNVEV (reference sequence). Trimming removed 5 bases from V and 6 bases from J; junction bases left unmatched: 9. The CDR3 has 14 residues. The CDR3: CASSNIDRDHGYTF. The CDR3 DNA follows: TGTGCCAGCAGTAACATCGACAGGGATCATGGCTACACCTTC.

This clonotype came up once. The gene calls are TRBV5-1 and TRBJ1-1, with no clear D. The ends were cut back, 1 base at V and 0 bases at J, with 7 bases in the middle. CDR3 length: 14 amino acids. From germline, CDR1 is SGHRS and CDR2 YFSETQ. CDR3 amino acids: CASSLSSVNTEAFF. The DNA of the CDR3 is TGCGCCAGCAGCTTGTCGTCAGTGAACACTGAAGCTTTCTTT.

This clonotype was counted once. The V gene is TRBV12-3 or TRBV12-4, the J gene TRBJ2-7, with D perhaps matching TRBD2 (6 bases). With 2 bases removed from V and 0 bases from J, the gap between germline ends came to 11 bases. CDR3 length: 15 residues. The CDR3 spells CASSLYGGSSYEQYF. The CDR3 DNA follows: TGTGCCAGCAGTTTATATGGGGGGAGCTCCTACGAGCAGTACTTC.

CDR3 protein: CASSYSPDRVHEAFF. CDR3 nucleotide sequence: TGTGCCAGCAGTTACAGCCCTGACAGGGTACATGAAGCTTTCTTT. The chain has TRBV6-5 and TRBJ1-1; 7 bases agree with TRBD1. This CDR3 has 15 amino acids. Germline CDR1 and CDR2: MNHEY and SVGAGI. Trimming at V came to 2 bases and at J to 7 bases, leaving 10 bases not matched to a gene.

The CDR3 here is CATSRDIGATNEKLFF. The CDR3 DNA reads as TGTGCCACCAGCAGAGATATCGGGGCAACTAATGAAAAACTGTTTTTT. The chain employs TRBV15 and TRBJ1-4; D is undetermined. V lost 0 bases, J lost 0 bases, and 8 bases lay in between. Germline V gene lookup returns CDR1 LNHNV and CDR2 YYDKDF (reference sequence). The CDR3 is made up of 16 amino acids.

The chain uses TRBV7-7 and TRBJ2-7; D ambiguous. The ends were cut back, 0 bases at V and 3 bases at J, with 6 bases in the middle. This CDR3 region has 13 residues. The germline V gene encodes CDR1 SSHAT and CDR2 FNYEAQ (reference sequence). The CDR3 loop reads CASSLAEDYEQYF. Written as DNA, the CDR3 is TGTGCCAGCAGCTTAGCGGAAGACTACGAGCAGTACTTC.

This chain connects TRBV6-1 to TRBJ1-1; 10 bases are shared with TRBD1. CDR1 and CDR2 (germline): MNHNS, SASEGT. CDR3 length: 15 residues. Trimming at V came to 7 bases and at J to 6 bases, leaving 11 bases not matched to a gene. The CDR3 protein is CASISFGQGDPEAFF. The CDR3 DNA reads as TGTGCCAGCATTTCGTTTGGACAGGGGGACCCTGAAGCTTTCTTT.

The gene calls are TRBV7-8 and TRBJ2-5; 8 bases agree with TRBD1. In germline, CDR1 is SGHVS, CDR2 FQNEAQ. The junction had 10 bases not matched to a gene; V was cut back by 5 bases and J by 5 bases. The CDR3 extends over 15 amino acids. The CDR3, as DNA: TGTGCCAGCAGCCCCAACCAGGGGGCCCGGGAGACCCAGTACTTC. The encoded protein is CASSPNQGARETQYF.

This clonotype occurred a few times. The chain links TRBV30 to TRBJ2-1; D is perhaps TRBD2 (6 bases). Trimming stripped 3 bases from V and 3 bases from J, with 12 bases between. CDR1 is GTSNPN and CDR2 is SVGIG in the germline V gene (reference sequence). CDR3 length: 14 amino acids. CDR3 in DNA: TGTGCCTGGAGCCAGGGACTGAACTACAATGAGCAGTTCTTC. This encodes CAWSQGLNYNEQFF.

In this sample, this clonotype is medium-sized. J is TRBJ2-5 and V is TRBV7-7, with 10 bases identical to TRBD2. Per germline, CDR1 SSHAT and CDR2 FNYEAQ (reference sequence). V was pared by 2 bases and J by 5 bases, with 8 bases of the junction left unmatched. This CDR3 region has 16 residues. This chain's CDR3 is CASSLLSGGAGETQYF. In DNA, the CDR3 is TGTGCCAGCAGCTTATTAAGCGGGGGGGCAGGGGAGACCCAGTACTTC. Variable domain in full (rest from reference TRBV7-7 and TRBJ2-5): GAGVSQSPRYKVTKRGQDVTLRCDPISSHATLYWYQQALGQGPEFLTYFNYEAQPDKSGLPSDRFSAERPEGSISTLTIQRTEQRDSAMYRCASSLLSGGAGETQYFGPGTRLLVL.

This clonotype was detected a few times. The DNA for the CDR3 is TGTGCCAGCAGTGAACGCCAGAGAATGAACACTGAAGCTTTCTTT. This encodes CASSERQRMNTEAFF. J is TRBJ1-1 and V is TRBV6-1; D gene uncertain. Germline CDR1 is MNHNS and CDR2 is SASEGT. This CDR3 contains 15 residues. The germline V and J ends were trimmed by 2 bases and 0 bases, with 10 bases remaining between them.

The chain joins TRBV7-9 to TRBJ1-2; tentative D call: TRBD1 (6 bases). V lost 5 bases and J 4 bases, leaving 11 bases between the germline ends. This CDR3 is 13 amino acids long. Germline V gene sequence: CDR1 SEHNR, CDR2 FQNEAQ (reference sequence). The CDR3 region has the DNA TGTGCCAGCAGCGCCTCGGACAGCTATGGCTACACCTTC. This encodes CASSASDSYGYTF.

The rearrangement links TRBV21-1 to TRBJ2-7; no DNA check was done on the table's D call, TRBD2. TRBV21-1 is a recognized pseudogene. CDR3 length equals 18 residues. The CDR3 sequence: CASSKVRLAGGPPYEQYF. CDR3 coding DNA: TGTGCCAGCAGCAAAGTGCGACTAGCGGGGGGGCCCCCCTACGAGCAGTACTTC.

This clonotype was found once. CDR3 sequence (DNA): TGTGCCAGCAGCTTATCAAGCGGGGGGAAGTACTTC. Amino acids: CASSLSSGGKYF. The chain employs TRBV7-8 and TRBJ2-5; the match to TRBD2 covers 9 bases. V was pared by 2 bases and J by 12 bases, with 4 bases of the junction left unmatched. The germline CDR1 and CDR2 sequences are SGHVS and FQNEAQ. The CDR3 has 12 amino acids.

This chain connects TRBV12-3 or TRBV12-4 to TRBJ1-2; 7 nucleotides line up with TRBD1. The length of the CDR3 is 14 residues. Unmatched junction bases numbered 2, after V lost 2 bases and J lost 2 bases. The chain's CDR3 is CASSLQGGNYGYTF. The CDR3 nucleotides read TGTGCCAGCAGTTTACAGGGGGGGAACTATGGCTACACCTTC.

By share, this clonotype ranks as medium-sized (0.01 to 0.1%). V is TRBV20-1 and J is TRBJ1-5; maybe TRBD1 (6 bases). Germline CDR1 DFQATT, CDR2 SNEGSKA (reference sequence). The CDR3 is 16 amino acids. The ends were cut back, 0 bases at V and 2 bases at J, with 14 bases in the middle. This chain's CDR3 is CSARDPSGEGNQPQHF. The CDR3 bases are TGCAGTGCTAGAGATCCATCAGGGGAGGGCAATCAGCCCCAGCATTTT.

V and J are TRBV19 and TRBJ1-4; D remains unclear. The V gene lost 5 bases and the J gene lost 8 bases, with 12 bases spanning the gap. This CDR3 is 13 amino acids long. Germline V gene lookup returns CDR1 LNHDA and CDR2 SQIVND (reference sequence). The CDR3 nucleotides read TGTGCCAGTAGTCCCCAGGTATGGGAAAAACTGTTTTTT. Its translation: CASSPQVWEKLFF.

V gene TRBV20-1 combines with J gene TRBJ1-5; no definite D call. The CDR3 extends over 16 amino acids. Germline V lookup: CDR1 DFQATT, CDR2 SNEGSKA (reference sequence). The V gene lost 3 bases and the J gene lost 0 bases, with 15 bases spanning the gap. CDR3 loop: CSASGNTVVSNQPQHF. The CDR3 DNA sequence: TGCAGTGCTAGTGGTAACACAGTCGTTAGCAATCAGCCCCAGCATTTT.

The V and J genes are TRBV11-3 and TRBJ2-2; D gene unclear. The CDR3 sequence is 12 residues long. Per the germline V gene, CDR1 is SGHNT and CDR2 is YENEEA. Trimming cost V 1 base and J 6 bases, with 3 bases left between them. CDR3 residues: CASSLVAGELFF. The CDR3 bases are TGTGCCAGCAGCTTAGTTGCCGGGGAGCTGTTTTTT. The complete variable domain, with remaining parts taken from reference TRBV11-3 and TRBJ2-2, reads EAGVVQSPRYKIIEKKQPVAFWCNPISGHNTLYWYLQNLGQGPELLIRYENEEAVDDSQLPKDRFSAERLKGVDSTLKIQPAELGDSAVYLCASSLVAGELFFGEGSRLTVL.

The DNA for the CDR3 is TGTGCCAGTAGTATTTCTCTCCGGCAGGGGAGGATGACAATGAACACTGAAGCTTTCTTT. As protein: CASSISLRQGRMTMNTEAFF. The chain recombines TRBV19 with TRBJ1-1; a possible D gene is TRBD1 (6 bases). Per germline, CDR1 LNHDA and CDR2 SQIVND (reference sequence). V was trimmed by 3 bases and J by 0 bases, leaving 26 bases between them. This CDR3 contains 20 residues.